This T cell receptor beta chain comes out of a study of Ad26.COV2.S vaccination and SARS-CoV-2 variants. The treatment: 15 to 20 received Ad26.COV2.S at low or high dose, single or two shots; several received placebo; per-sample allocation not given. Day 63 after the first injection of vaccine or placebo was the sampling time. Donation was by an adult aged 18-55 years who was in Boston. What was given as vaccine was an Ad26 vector encoding Wuhan-strain SARS-CoV-2 spike. Notes on this clone: As yet, its antigen is unknown.

This CDR3 contains 15 residues. Germline V CDR1 and CDR2: KGHDR, SFDVKD. J was trimmed by 10 bases and V by 4 bases; bases with no gene match: 9. Study-level findings and limits: People given the vaccine had a wider spike-specific TCR breadth than placebo recipients did.

Repertoires were generated with immunoSEQ multiplex PCR, while TCRdb's copy carries only in-frame clones and drops some. The data contain just over 350,000 clones, 80% to 90% of them singletons. The V call is TRBV24-1, the J call TRBJ2-1; 10 nucleotides align to TRBD1. The receptor was isolated from a person between 18 and 65 years old who received the Ad26.COV2.S COVID-19 vaccine or a placebo. The sequencing here drew on peripheral blood, taken in a trial of Ad26.COV2.S vaccine versus placebo. CDR3 protein: CATSDPRQGAREQFF. CDR3 sequence (DNA): TGTGCCACCAGTGACCCGAGACAGGGGGCTAGGGAGCAGTTCTTC.